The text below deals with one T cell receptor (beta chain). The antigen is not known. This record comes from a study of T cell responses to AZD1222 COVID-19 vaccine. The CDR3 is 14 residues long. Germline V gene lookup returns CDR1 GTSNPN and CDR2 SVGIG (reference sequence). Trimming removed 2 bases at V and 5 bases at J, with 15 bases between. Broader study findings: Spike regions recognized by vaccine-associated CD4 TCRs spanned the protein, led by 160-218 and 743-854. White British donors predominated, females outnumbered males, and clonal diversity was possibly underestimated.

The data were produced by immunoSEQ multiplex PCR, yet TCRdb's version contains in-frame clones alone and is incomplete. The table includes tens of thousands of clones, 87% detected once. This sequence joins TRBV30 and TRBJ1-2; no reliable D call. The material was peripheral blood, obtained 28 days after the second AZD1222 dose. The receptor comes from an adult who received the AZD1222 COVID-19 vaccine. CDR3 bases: TGTGCCTGGAGTAAGGCCCTCGGGCCATATGGCTACACCTTC. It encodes CAWSKALGPYGYTF. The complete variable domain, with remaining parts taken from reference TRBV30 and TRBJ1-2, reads SQTIHQWPATLVQPVGSPLSLECTVEGTSNPNLYWYRQAAGRGLQLLFYSVGIGQISSEVPQNLSASRPQDRQFILSSKKLLLSDSGFYLCAWSKALGPYGYTFGSGTRLTVV.